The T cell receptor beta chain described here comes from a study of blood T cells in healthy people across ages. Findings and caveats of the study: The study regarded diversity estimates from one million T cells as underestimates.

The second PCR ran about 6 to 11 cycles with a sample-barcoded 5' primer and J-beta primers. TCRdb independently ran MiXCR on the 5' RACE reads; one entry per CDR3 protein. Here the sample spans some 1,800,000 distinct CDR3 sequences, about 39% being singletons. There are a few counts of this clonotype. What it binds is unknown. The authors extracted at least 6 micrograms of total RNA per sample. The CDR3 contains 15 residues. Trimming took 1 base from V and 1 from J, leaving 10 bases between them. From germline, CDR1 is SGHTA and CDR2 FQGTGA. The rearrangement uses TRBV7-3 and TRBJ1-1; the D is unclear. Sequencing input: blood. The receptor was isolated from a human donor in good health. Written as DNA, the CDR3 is TGTGCCAGCAGCTTAATCCGAGCCCCGAACACTGAAGCTTTCTTT. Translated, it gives CASSLIRAPNTEAFF. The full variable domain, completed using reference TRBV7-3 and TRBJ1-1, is GAGVSQTPSNKVTEKGKYVELRCDPISGHTALYWYRQSLGQGPEFLIYFQGTGAADDSGLPNDRFFAVRPEGSVSTLKIQRTERGDSAVYLCASSLIRAPNTEAFFGQGTRLTVV.